This entry lists 18 T cell receptor beta chains sequenced from one sample in a study of tumor and adjacent non-tumor tissue in lung cancer. The template was RNA from unsorted bulk tissue. TCRbeta libraries were built with three rounds of nested PCR, modified from ARM-PCR. A single record per CDR3 protein comes from TCRdb applying MiXCR to the multiplex PCR reads. The profile shows about 140,000 distinct CDR3 sequences, around 65% of them singletons. The material sequenced was lung tumor tissue. The origin of the receptors is a man aged 60 to 75 with small cell lung cancer.

As regards this clonotype: One end of the junction fails to match germline, which may point to a read error. The CDR3 protein is CTSSTRTQGYGYTF. CDR3 bases: TGTACCAGCAGCACCCGGACACAAGGCTATGGCTACACCTTC. This sequence joins TRBV28 and TRBJ1-2; D perhaps matches TRBD1 (5 bases). Per germline, CDR1 MDHEN and CDR2 SYDVKM. CDR3 size: 14 residues.

To note about this clonotype: This could be a read error, since a much larger clone is one nucleotide away. The chain is built from TRBV6-1 and TRBJ2-5, with D perhaps TRBD1 (6 bases). This CDR3 is built from 14 residues. Looked up from germline, CDR1 is MNHNS and CDR2 is SASEGT. Between the trimmed V and J ends, which lost 7 bases and 6 bases, there was a span of 18 bases. As DNA, the CDR3 is TGTGCCAGCATCCCAACCAAGGGGGTAAAGACCCAGTACTTC. Encoded protein: CASIPTKGVKTQYF.

Many counts were recorded for this clonotype. The gene calls are TRBV20-1 and TRBJ2-2, with TRBD2 matching over 14 bases. CDR3 length equals 18 residues. Germline V gene sequence: CDR1 DFQATT, CDR2 SNEGSKA (reference sequence). The J segment lost 4 bases and the V segment lost 3 bases, leaving 10 bases of the junction unmatched. Here the CDR3 DNA reads TGCAGTGCTAGGAAAAGACTAGCGGGAGGGAGGGGCACCGGGGAGCTGTTTTTT. It codes for CSARKRLAGGRGTGELFF.

CDR3 in amino acids: CSAREAGDRPEAFF. The DNA for the CDR3 is TGCAGTGCTAGAGAGGCAGGGGATAGGCCTGAAGCTTTCTTT. The gene calls are TRBV20-1 and TRBJ1-1; a weak D match, TRBD1 (6 bases). V was clipped by 0 bases and J by 6 bases, with 14 bases between them. The V gene's germline CDR1 is DFQATT and CDR2 SNEGSKA (reference sequence). This CDR3 has 14 amino acids.

Notes on this clonotype: A read error is possible here, since a much larger clone lies one base away. DNA for the CDR3: TGTGCCATCAGTGATCCAGGGTATGGCCACACCTTC. Protein product: CAISDPGYGHTF. V and J are TRBV10-3 and TRBJ1-2, with D perhaps TRBD1 (5 bases). CDR1 is ENHRY, CDR2 SYGVKD, per germline. The CDR3 loop spans 12 amino acids.

Worth noting for this clonotype: Sequence at one end of the junction differs from germline and may be a read error. The chain combines TRBV11-2 with TRBJ2-5, with no clear D. In germline, CDR1 is SGHAT, CDR2 FQNNGV. The CDR3 is made up of 14 amino acids. The CDR3 DNA follows: TGTGCCAGCAGCACACGGGCCCTAGGAGAGACCGAGTACTTC. Its translation is CASSTRALGETEYF.

This clonotype came up many times. The V call is TRBV29-1, the J call TRBJ2-5; the D gene is possibly TRBD2 (5 bases). V was shortened by 4 bases and J by 1 base, with 10 bases between the two germline ends. Germline values: CDR1 SQVTM, CDR2 ANQGSEA. The length of the CDR3 is 13 residues. In nucleotides, the CDR3 is TGCAGCGTTGTGAGGGCAACCCAAGAGACCCAGTACTTC. Its translation is CSVVRATQETQYF.

The chain is built from TRBV11-2 and TRBJ1-2, with D maybe TRBD1 (5 bases). The CDR3 is 13 residues long. V lost 10 bases and J lost 8, with 20 bases in between. In germline, CDR1 is SGHAT, CDR2 FQNNGV. DNA for the CDR3: TGTGCCATTAGCCCGGACCGCGGGGGGGGCTACACCTTC. Amino acid sequence: CAISPDRGGGYTF.

Here the CDR3 reads CAIRRRDSYEAFF. The CDR3 nucleotides read TGTGCCATCCGGAGGAGGGACAGCTACGAAGCTTTCTTT. The V and J genes are TRBV10-3 and TRBJ1-1; TRBD1 aligns across 7 bases. V was clipped by 8 bases and J by 8 bases; unmatched bases: 11. The CDR3 is made up of 13 amino acids. Germline V gives CDR1 ENHRY, CDR2 SYGVKD.

About this clonotype: A read error may account for a junction end that differs from germline. The rearrangement links TRBV2 to TRBJ2-1; TRBD2 matches at 8 bases. The CDR3 sequence is 14 residues long. CDR1 SNHLY and CDR2 FYNNEI come from the germline V gene. Written as DNA, the CDR3 is TGCGCCAGCACAAGCGGGAGTAGAAACAATGAGCAGTTCTTC. It codes for CASTSGSRNNEQFF.

The count of this clonotype is one. The germline gene is not matched at one end of the junction; a read error may be the cause. This chain joins TRBV12-3 or TRBV12-4 and TRBJ2-1, with TRBD1 matching 9 bases. CDR3 length equals 15 residues. CDR3 coding DNA: TGTGCCAGCTGTTTTAGACAGGGGGTACTCAGTGAGCAGTTCTTC. As protein: CASCFRQGVLSEQFF.

The chain carries TRBV6-5 and TRBJ1-5; 7 bases are shared with TRBD1. Per germline, CDR1 MNHEY and CDR2 SVGAGI. Unmatched junction bases numbered 11, after V lost 9 bases and J lost 3 bases. This CDR3 is 15 amino acids long. The CDR3 DNA reads TGTGCCAGGAGCGTAGGGGGCTGGGACAATCAGCCCCAGCATTTT. Its translation is CARSVGGWDNQPQHF.

As regards this clonotype: A read error may produce the germline difference seen at one junction end. The chain carries TRBV6-5 and TRBJ1-2; 8 bases are a match to TRBD1. The CDR3 spans 15 residues. The V gene's germline CDR1 is MNHEY and CDR2 SVGAGI. This CDR3 reads CVSRQRQGQDWGYTF. The CDR3 DNA follows: TGTGTCAGCCGTCAACGCCAGGGACAGGACTGGGGCTACACCTTC.

As regards this clonotype: A clone one base away is much larger, so this may be a read error. The genes are TRBV6-5 and TRBJ2-7; a possible D gene is TRBD1 (5 bases). Germline values: CDR1 MNHEY, CDR2 SVGAGI. The CDR3 has 13 amino acids. The CDR3 DNA is TGTGTCAGCAGACCACCAGGGAAGGACGAGCAGTACTTC. Amino acids: CVSRPPGKDEQYF.

Comments on this clonotype: The CDR3 does not end in the conserved phenylalanine or tryptophan, so this is likely a read error. The chain combines TRBV11-2 with TRBJ2-3; TRBD2 matches 12 bases. Germline CDR1 is SGHAT and CDR2 is FQNNGV. This CDR3 has 16 amino acids. J gave up 5 bases and V 4 bases, and 7 bases lay outside the gene matches. The CDR3 DNA sequence: TGTGCCAGCAGCTCGACTCTAGCGGGAGGGGTAGATACGCAGTATATT. Translated, it gives CASSSTLAGGVDTQYI.

This clonotype was seen ten or more times. The chain carries TRBV7-8 and TRBJ2-1; 9 bases line up with TRBD2. Trimming took 5 bases from V and 9 from J; bases not matched to a gene: 23. Germline V gene lookup returns CDR1 SGHVS and CDR2 FQNEAQ. CDR3 length equals 19 residues. The CDR3 DNA follows: TGTGCCAGCAGCGCAAAACTAGCCGGGACTAGCCCTGTCAGTGCTGAGCAGTTCTTC. Translated, it gives CASSAKLAGTSPVSAEQFF. The whole variable domain, remainder taken from reference TRBV7-8 and TRBJ2-1, is GAGVSQSPRYKVAKRGQDVALRCDPISGHVSLFWYQQALGQGPEFLTYFQNEAQLDKSGLPSDRFFAERPEGSVSTLKIQRTQQEDSAVYLCASSAKLAGTSPVSAEQFFGPGTRLTVL.

This clonotype was observed a few times. A read error may be the cause here, since a much bigger clone is one base away. The V and J genes are TRBV20-1 and TRBJ2-1; 12 bases align to TRBD2. This CDR3 region has 16 residues. Germline CDR1 DFQATT, CDR2 SNEGSKA (reference sequence). The CDR3 DNA is TGCAGTGCTAGGACTAGCGGGAGCCGCTCCTACGATGAGCAGTTCTTC. This gives the protein CSARTSGSRSYDEQFF.

This rearrangement joins TRBV28 to TRBJ2-7; tentatively, D is TRBD2 (7 bases). Germline CDR1 reads MDHEN; CDR2 reads SYDVKM. Trimming pared 10 bases from V and 5 bases from J, leaving 30 bases between. The CDR3 is 17 residues long. CDR3 nucleotide sequence: TGTGCCAACAACCCGGGGGGCGCGATAGCGAGGGTCAACGAGCAGTACTTC. Its translation: CANNPGGAIARVNEQYF.